The entry below describes one T cell receptor (beta chain). Between the trimmed V and J ends, which lost 6 bases and 5 bases, there was a span of 16 bases. This CDR3 region has 14 residues. Germline loops: CDR1 MNHNY, CDR2 SVGAGI (reference sequence). Clones were sequenced by immunoSEQ multiplex PCR, and TCRdb holds only the in-frame ones, with some missing. The repertoire includes some 100,000 clones, around four fifths of them detected once, and about 10% sits in the top ten. The sample belongs to a study of blood T cell repertoires in COVID-19. The chain is built from TRBV6-6 and TRBJ1-1; D gene uncertain. The receptor comes from a woman aged 70 to 79 with active or convalescent COVID-19. Source material: peripheral blood. The CDR3: CASSYDGRRTEAFF. CDR3 nucleotides: TGTGCCAGCAGCTATGACGGGCGGAGGACTGAAGCTTTCTTT.